This entry lists 25 T cell receptor beta chains sequenced from one sample in a study of CD8 T cells in Susac syndrome. A quantity of about 0.45 to 1 ug RNA underwent reverse transcription using random hexamers. Via MiXCR, TCRdb re-called the immunoSEQ multiplex PCR reads, giving one row per CDR3 protein. This table holds 300,000 to 350,000 distinct CDR3 sequences, just over 90% found once. The sample taken for sequencing was CD4+ T cells from PBMCs. Receptor source: a human donor with multiple sclerosis.

The chain combines TRBV7-8 with TRBJ2-5; 14 nucleotides align to TRBD2. Looked up from germline, CDR1 is SGHVS and CDR2 is FQNEAQ. V shed 1 base, J shed 4 bases, and the junction held 2 bases outside the gene matches. This CDR3 is built from 16 residues. The CDR3 protein is CASSLETSGGGETQYF. As DNA, the CDR3 is TGTGCCAGCAGCTTAGAGACTAGCGGGGGGGGAGAGACCCAGTACTTC.

Points on this clonotype: Germline is not matched at one junction end, which may reflect a read error. DNA of the CDR3: TGTGCTAGCAGCTTAAGAGTGTCGGCAGGGATGGTGGAGACCCAGTACTTC. Translation: CASSLRVSAGMVETQYF. This rearrangement joins TRBV7-7 to TRBJ2-5, with a tentative D call TRBD1 (5 bases). Germline V lookup: CDR1 SSHAT, CDR2 FNYEAQ (reference sequence). The CDR3 is 17 amino acids.

The J gene is TRBJ1-4, the V gene TRBV25-1; a possible D gene is TRBD1 (6 bases). The CDR3 totals 15 residues. The germline V gene encodes CDR1 MGHDK and CDR2 SYGVNS. V was clipped by 1 base and J by 8 bases, with 14 bases between them. CDR3 amino acids: CASSESQGGLEKLFF. The CDR3 DNA reads TGTGCCAGCAGTGAATCACAAGGGGGTTTGGAAAAACTGTTTTTT.

The genes are TRBV19 and TRBJ2-7, with 11 nucleotides matching TRBD1. Trimming took 1 base from V and 3 from J; bases not matched to a gene: 2. The CDR3 runs to 15 residues. The germline V gene encodes CDR1 LNHDA and CDR2 SQIVND (reference sequence). In DNA, the CDR3 is TGTGCCAGTAGTATAGGAGGGACAGGGGGCTACGAGCAGTACTTC. Its translation is CASSIGGTGGYEQYF.

J is TRBJ2-7 and V is TRBV7-2; no definite D call. CDR1 and CDR2 from the germline V gene are SGHTA and FQGNSA. This CDR3 is 12 amino acids long. The V gene lost 3 bases and the J gene lost 7 bases, with 10 bases spanning the gap. DNA of the CDR3: TGTGCCAGCAGCTTGGCGATCCGAGAGCAGTACTTC. The encoded protein is CASSLAIREQYF.

The chain recombines TRBV7-2 with TRBJ2-7, with TRBD2 identical over 14 bases. Germline V gene sequence: CDR1 SGHTA, CDR2 FQGNSA. Trimming removed 0 bases from V and 6 bases from J; junction bases left unmatched: 1. The CDR3 runs 15 residues. The CDR3 nucleotides are TGTGCCAGCAGCTTAGCGGGGACTAGCGGGAGCGAGCAGTACTTC. Translated: CASSLAGTSGSEQYF.

This chain connects TRBV4-1 to TRBJ2-2, with 8 bases fitting TRBD1. CDR1 and CDR2 from the germline V gene are MGHRA and YSYEKL. Germline trimming cut 3 bases from V and 0 bases from J; bases unmatched to any gene: 6. The CDR3 consists of 17 residues. As DNA, the CDR3 is TGCGCCAGCAGCCACGCCGGACAGGGTTCGAACACCGGGGAGCTGTTTTTT. Amino acids: CASSHAGQGSNTGELFF.

In this sample, this clonotype turned up once. V usage is TRBV2 and J usage is TRBJ2-5; D gene unclear. V lost 6 bases and J 2 bases, leaving 13 bases between the germline ends. CDR1 and CDR2 from the germline V gene are SNHLY and FYNNEI. The CDR3 runs 14 residues. The CDR3 loop reads CASSSLGIQETQYF. The CDR3, as DNA: TGTGCCAGCAGCTCTCTGGGGATACAAGAGACCCAGTACTTC.

The chain couples TRBV15 to TRBJ2-1, with D hard to call. This CDR3 region has 15 residues. CDR1 and CDR2 (germline): LNHNV, YYDKDF (reference sequence). Trimming shortened V by 4 bases and J by 0 bases, and 10 bases separated the two germline ends. The CDR3 nucleotides are TGTGCCACCAGCATTGACGGAAGCTCCTACAATGAGCAGTTCTTC. Protein sequence: CATSIDGSSYNEQFF.

V is TRBV20-1 and J is TRBJ2-3; tentatively, D is TRBD1 (6 bases). Germline CDR1 DFQATT, CDR2 SNEGSKA (reference sequence). The germline V and J ends were trimmed by 5 bases and 2 bases, with 11 bases remaining between them. The CDR3 spans 13 residues. The CDR3 DNA is TGCAGTGCTCGGGACAAATCCACAGATACGCAGTATTTT. The encoded protein is CSARDKSTDTQYF.

The rearrangement uses TRBV5-1 and TRBJ2-7; a weak D match, TRBD2 (6 bases). V lost 0 bases to trimming and J lost 7 bases, with 11 bases between them. From germline, CDR1 is SGHRS and CDR2 YFSETQ. The CDR3 runs 13 residues. The CDR3: CASSLVVRGEQYF. CDR3 DNA sequence: TGCGCCAGCAGCTTGGTAGTTCGGGGGGAGCAGTACTTC. The full variable domain, its missing parts supplied by reference TRBV5-1 and TRBJ2-7, is KAGVTQTPRYLIKTRGQQVTLSCSPISGHRSVSWYQQTPGQGLQFLFEYFSETQRNKGNFPGRFSGRQFSNSRSEMNVSTLELGDSALYLCASSLVVRGEQYFGPGTRLTVT.

The J gene is TRBJ2-7, the V gene TRBV20-1; D is undetermined. The CDR3 extends over 12 amino acids. V was cut by 3 bases and J by 8 bases, with 14 bases left in between. Germline V CDR1 and CDR2: DFQATT, SNEGSKA (reference sequence). The CDR3 bases are TGCAGTGCTAGGGGTTCGGGTAACCAGCAGTACTTC. Its translation is CSARGSGNQQYF.

The V and J genes are TRBV5-6 and TRBJ2-1; 9 bases match TRBD1. Germline-derived CDR1 and CDR2 are SGHDT and YYEEEE. V lost 4 bases to trimming and J lost 6 bases; unmatched junction nucleotides: 5. The CDR3 runs 14 residues. The CDR3 region is CASSRVDRGNEQFF. The CDR3 bases are TGTGCCAGCAGCCGGGTGGACAGGGGCAATGAGCAGTTCTTC.

The chain carries TRBV11-3 and TRBJ2-3; perhaps TRBD2 as D (5 bases). Germline lookup yields CDR1 SGHNT and CDR2 YENEEA. The CDR3 length is 15 residues. The ends were cut back, 5 bases at V and 3 bases at J, with 15 bases in the middle. The CDR3 is CASSRGPNPTDTQYF. The CDR3, as DNA: TGTGCCAGCAGCCGCGGGCCTAACCCAACAGATACGCAGTATTTT. The variable domain in full, with the rest retrieved from reference TRBV11-3 and TRBJ2-3, is EAGVVQSPRYKIIEKKQPVAFWCNPISGHNTLYWYLQNLGQGPELLIRYENEEAVDDSQLPKDRFSAERLKGVDSTLKIQPAELGDSAVYLCASSRGPNPTDTQYFGPGTRLTVL.

The chain joins TRBV5-6 to TRBJ1-2, with 7 bases matching TRBD1. The J segment lost 7 bases and the V segment lost 2 bases, leaving 8 bases of the junction unmatched. The CDR3 length is 14 residues. Germline V lookup: CDR1 SGHDT, CDR2 YYEEEE. Here the CDR3 reads CASSFRQGVGGYTF. The CDR3 DNA reads TGTGCCAGCAGCTTTCGCCAGGGGGTTGGTGGCTACACCTTC.

V usage is TRBV15 and J usage is TRBJ2-3; 10 bases fit TRBD2. Germline V gene lookup returns CDR1 LNHNV and CDR2 YYDKDF (reference sequence). Trimming removed 0 bases from V and 4 bases from J; junction bases left unmatched: 7. This CDR3 region has 17 residues. The CDR3 bases are TGTGCCACCAGCAGAGATCGGTCTAGCGGGGGCTCAGATACGCAGTATTTT. Protein product: CATSRDRSSGGSDTQYF.

This rearrangement joins TRBV30 to TRBJ1-5, with D possibly TRBD1 on 6 matching bases. The germline gives CDR1 GTSNPN, CDR2 SVGIG (reference sequence). The CDR3 spans 14 residues. Trimming took off 1 base at V and 3 bases at J, with 10 bases between the two ends. The CDR3 DNA is TGTGCCTGGAGTGAGGGACACCCCAATCAGCCCCAGCATTTT. Its protein product is CAWSEGHPNQPQHF.

This clonotype was found once. This chain uses TRBV7-9 with TRBJ2-5, with 9 nucleotides matching TRBD1. Germline V gives CDR1 SEHNR, CDR2 FQNEAQ (reference sequence). The CDR3 length is 16 residues. J gave up 3 bases and V 5 bases, and 10 bases lay outside the gene matches. In DNA form, the CDR3 reads TGTGCCAGCAGCCAAACAGGGACAGGGAGAAAAGAGACCCAGTACTTC. Residues: CASSQTGTGRKETQYF.

The V and J genes are TRBV29-1 and TRBJ1-2; D remains ambiguous. The germline gives CDR1 SQVTM, CDR2 ANQGSEA. Trimming removed 5 bases from V and 2 bases from J, with 9 bases in between. This CDR3 region has 12 residues. CDR3: CSVLTTNYGYTF. For the CDR3, the DNA is TGCAGCGTTCTCACTACGAACTATGGCTACACCTTC.

V gene TRBV20-1 combines with J gene TRBJ2-7; maybe TRBD2 (5 bases). The CDR3 runs to 13 residues. Germline CDR1 DFQATT, CDR2 SNEGSKA (reference sequence). The CDR3 region is CSVPAGYSYEQYF. The CDR3 DNA reads TGCAGCGTTCCCGCGGGTTACTCCTACGAGCAGTACTTC.

The rearrangement uses TRBV4-3 and TRBJ2-6, with 9 bases that match TRBD2. V lost 0 bases and J lost 2; bases outside the gene matches: 5. The germline CDR1 and CDR2 sequences are LGHNA and YSLEER. CDR3 length: 18 amino acids. For the CDR3, the DNA is TGCGCCAGCAGCCAAGAGGTAGCGGGGGTAACTGGGGCCAACGTCCTGACTTTC. Residues: CASSQEVAGVTGANVLTF.

The V call is TRBV5-1, the J call TRBJ2-1; TRBD2 matches 9 bases. Germline V gene lookup returns CDR1 SGHRS and CDR2 YFSETQ. The CDR3 has 18 amino acids. The V gene end was trimmed by 0 bases and the J gene end by 3 bases; junction bases not matched to a gene: 10. CDR3 amino acids: CASSLGTLAGEGYNEQFF. In DNA, the CDR3 is TGCGCCAGCAGCTTGGGGACCTTAGCGGGAGAAGGCTACAATGAGCAGTTCTTC.

This clonotype has only one observation. V usage is TRBV11-2 and J usage is TRBJ2-2; 7 bases align to TRBD2. CDR1 and CDR2 (germline): SGHAT, FQNNGV. J was trimmed by 6 bases and V by 1 base; bases with no gene match: 5. The CDR3 covers 15 residues. For the CDR3, the DNA is TGTGCCAGCAGCTTAGTGGGGGGGAGTGCCGGGGAGCTGTTTTTT. It translates to CASSLVGGSAGELFF.

This clonotype was picked up one time. The chain employs TRBV6-6 and TRBJ1-2; TRBD1 matches at 10 bases. The CDR3 is made up of 12 amino acids. Germline V lookup: CDR1 MNHNY, CDR2 SVGAGI (reference sequence). J lost 8 bases, V lost 6 bases, and 3 bases had no gene match. The CDR3 protein is CASRRDRGGYTF. In nucleotides, the CDR3 is TGTGCCAGCAGACGGGACAGGGGAGGCTACACCTTC.

The CDR3, as DNA: TGTGCCAGCAGGGTCGGACGGGAAAACGAGCAGTACTTC. Protein: CASRVGRENEQYF. V is TRBV6-6 and J is TRBJ2-7, with a possible D match to TRBD2 (5 bases). This CDR3 has 13 amino acids. Trimming pared 6 bases from V and 5 bases from J, leaving 14 bases between. Per the germline V gene, CDR1 is MNHNY and CDR2 is SVGAGI (reference sequence).